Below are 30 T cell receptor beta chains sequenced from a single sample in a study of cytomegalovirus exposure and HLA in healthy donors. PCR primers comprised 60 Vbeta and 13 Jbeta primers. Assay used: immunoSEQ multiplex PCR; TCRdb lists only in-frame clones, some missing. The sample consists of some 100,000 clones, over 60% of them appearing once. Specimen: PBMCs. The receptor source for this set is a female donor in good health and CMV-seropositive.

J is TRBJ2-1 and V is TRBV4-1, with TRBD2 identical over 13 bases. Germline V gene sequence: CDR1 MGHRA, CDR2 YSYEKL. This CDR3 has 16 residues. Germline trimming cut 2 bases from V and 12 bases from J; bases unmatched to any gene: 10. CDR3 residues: CASSQPTSGRADRQFF. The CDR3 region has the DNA TGCGCCAGCAGCCAACCCACTAGCGGGAGGGCCGATCGGCAGTTCTTC.

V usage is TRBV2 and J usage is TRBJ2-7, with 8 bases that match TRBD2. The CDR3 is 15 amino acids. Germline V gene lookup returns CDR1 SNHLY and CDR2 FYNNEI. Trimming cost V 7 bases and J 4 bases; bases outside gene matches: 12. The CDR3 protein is CASNAQTGGYYEQYF. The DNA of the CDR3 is TGTGCCAGCAACGCTCAGACGGGGGGGTATTACGAGCAGTACTTC. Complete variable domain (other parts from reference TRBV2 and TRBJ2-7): EPEVTQTPSHQVTQMGQEVILRCVPISNHLYFYWYRQILGQKVEFLVSFYNNEISEKSEIFDDQFSVERPDGSNFTLKIRSTKLEDSAMYFCASNAQTGGYYEQYFGPGTRLTVT.

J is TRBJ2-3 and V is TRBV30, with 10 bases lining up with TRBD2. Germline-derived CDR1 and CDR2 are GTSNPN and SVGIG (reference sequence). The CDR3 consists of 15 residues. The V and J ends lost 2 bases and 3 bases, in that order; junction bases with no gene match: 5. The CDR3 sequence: CAWSTLTSGTDTQYF. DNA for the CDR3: TGTGCCTGGAGTACCCTGACTAGCGGGACAGATACGCAGTATTTT.

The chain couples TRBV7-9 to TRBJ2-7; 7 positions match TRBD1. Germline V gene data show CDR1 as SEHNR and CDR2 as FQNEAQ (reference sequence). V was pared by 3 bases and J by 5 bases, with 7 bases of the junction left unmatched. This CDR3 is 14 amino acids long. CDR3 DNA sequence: TGTGCCAGCAGCTTTATACAGGGGACCCACGAGCAGTACTTC. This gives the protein CASSFIQGTHEQYF.

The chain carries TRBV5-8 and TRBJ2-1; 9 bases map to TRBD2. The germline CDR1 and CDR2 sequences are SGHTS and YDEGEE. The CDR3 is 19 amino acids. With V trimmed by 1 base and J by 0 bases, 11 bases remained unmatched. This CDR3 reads CASSLSSLAGLSSYNEQFF. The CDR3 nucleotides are TGTGCCAGCAGCTTGAGTAGTCTAGCGGGGCTGAGCTCCTACAATGAGCAGTTCTTC.

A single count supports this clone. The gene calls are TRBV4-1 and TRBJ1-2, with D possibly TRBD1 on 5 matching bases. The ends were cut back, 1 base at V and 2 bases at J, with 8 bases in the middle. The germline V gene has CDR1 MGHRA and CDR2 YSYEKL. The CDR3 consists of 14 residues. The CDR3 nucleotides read TGCGCCAGCAGCCAAGCGGGGGTAAACTATGGCTACACCTTC. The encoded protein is CASSQAGVNYGYTF.

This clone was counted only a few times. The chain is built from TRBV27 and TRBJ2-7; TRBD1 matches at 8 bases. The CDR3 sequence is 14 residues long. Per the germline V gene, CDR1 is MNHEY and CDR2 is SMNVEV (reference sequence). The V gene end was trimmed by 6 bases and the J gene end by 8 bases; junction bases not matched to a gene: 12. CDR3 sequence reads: CASRMTGVGFKQYF. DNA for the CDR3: TGTGCCAGCAGGATGACAGGGGTAGGATTCAAGCAGTACTTC.

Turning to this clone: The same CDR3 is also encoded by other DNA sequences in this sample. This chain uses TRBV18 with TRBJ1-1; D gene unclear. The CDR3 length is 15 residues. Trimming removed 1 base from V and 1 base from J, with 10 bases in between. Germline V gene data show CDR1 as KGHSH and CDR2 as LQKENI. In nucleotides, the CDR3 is TGTGCCAGCTCACCACGCGGCCAATCGAACACTGAAGCTTTCTTT. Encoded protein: CASSPRGQSNTEAFF. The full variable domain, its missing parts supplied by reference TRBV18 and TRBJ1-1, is NAGVMQNPRHLVRRRGQEARLRCSPMKGHSHVYWYRQLPEEGLKFMVYLQKENIIDESGMPKERFSAEFPKEGPSILRIQQVVRGDSAAYFCASSPRGQSNTEAFFGQGTRLTVV.

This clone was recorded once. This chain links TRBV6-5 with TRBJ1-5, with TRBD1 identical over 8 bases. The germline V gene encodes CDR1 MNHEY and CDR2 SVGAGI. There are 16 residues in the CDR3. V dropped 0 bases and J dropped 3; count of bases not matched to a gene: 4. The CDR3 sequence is CASSYSGQGPNQPQHF. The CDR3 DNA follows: TGTGCCAGCAGTTACTCAGGACAGGGCCCCAATCAGCCCCAGCATTTT.

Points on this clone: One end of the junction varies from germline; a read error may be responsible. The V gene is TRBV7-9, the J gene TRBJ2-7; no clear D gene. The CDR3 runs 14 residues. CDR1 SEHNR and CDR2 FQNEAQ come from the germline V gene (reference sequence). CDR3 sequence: CSSTSGPESYEQYF. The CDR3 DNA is TGTTCCAGCACCTCTGGCCCCGAATCCTACGAGCAGTACTTC.

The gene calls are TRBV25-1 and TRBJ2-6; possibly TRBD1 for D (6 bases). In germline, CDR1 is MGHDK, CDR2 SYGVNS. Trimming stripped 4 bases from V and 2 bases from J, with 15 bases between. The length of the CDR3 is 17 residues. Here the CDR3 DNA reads TGTGCCAGCAGTGCCCCCGACAGGTTGGCTGGGGCCAACGTCCTGACTTTC. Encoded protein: CASSAPDRLAGANVLTF.

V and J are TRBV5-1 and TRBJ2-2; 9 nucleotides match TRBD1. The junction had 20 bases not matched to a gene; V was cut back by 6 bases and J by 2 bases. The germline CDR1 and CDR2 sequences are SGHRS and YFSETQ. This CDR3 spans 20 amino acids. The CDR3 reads CASNPNPTGTGGANTGELFF. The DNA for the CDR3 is TGCGCCAGCAACCCTAACCCCACCGGAACAGGGGGCGCAAACACCGGGGAGCTGTTTTTT.

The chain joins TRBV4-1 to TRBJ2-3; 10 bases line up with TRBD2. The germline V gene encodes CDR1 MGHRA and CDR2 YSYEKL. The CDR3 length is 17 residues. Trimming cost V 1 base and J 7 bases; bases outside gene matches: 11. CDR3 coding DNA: TGCGCCAGCAGCCAAGGAGGTAGCGGGGGGCCCTTGAATACGCAGTATTTT. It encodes CASSQGGSGGPLNTQYF.

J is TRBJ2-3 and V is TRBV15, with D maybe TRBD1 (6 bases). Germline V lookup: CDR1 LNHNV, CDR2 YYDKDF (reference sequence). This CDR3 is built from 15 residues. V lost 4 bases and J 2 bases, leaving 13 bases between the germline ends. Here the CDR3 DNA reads TGTGCCACCAGCATGGGGGCAGGGGACACAGATACGCAGTATTTT. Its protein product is CATSMGAGDTDTQYF.

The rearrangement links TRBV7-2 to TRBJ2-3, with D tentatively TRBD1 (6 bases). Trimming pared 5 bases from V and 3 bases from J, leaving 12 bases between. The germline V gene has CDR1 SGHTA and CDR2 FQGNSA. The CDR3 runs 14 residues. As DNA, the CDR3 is TGTGCCAGCAGCGAACAGGGCACGACAGATACGCAGTATTTT. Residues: CASSEQGTTDTQYF.

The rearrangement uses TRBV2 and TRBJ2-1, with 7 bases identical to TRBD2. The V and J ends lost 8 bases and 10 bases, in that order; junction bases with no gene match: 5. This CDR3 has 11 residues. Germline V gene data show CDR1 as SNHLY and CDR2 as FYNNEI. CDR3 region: CASRREEEQFF. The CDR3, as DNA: TGTGCCAGCCGCCGGGAGGAAGAGCAGTTCTTC.

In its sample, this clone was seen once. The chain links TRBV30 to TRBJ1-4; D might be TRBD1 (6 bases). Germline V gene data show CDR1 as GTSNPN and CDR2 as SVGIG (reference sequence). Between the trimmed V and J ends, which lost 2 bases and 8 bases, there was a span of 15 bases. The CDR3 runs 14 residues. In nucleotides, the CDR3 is TGTGCCTGGAGTAGTACAGGGAAAGCGGAAAAACTGTTTTTT. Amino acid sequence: CAWSSTGKAEKLFF.

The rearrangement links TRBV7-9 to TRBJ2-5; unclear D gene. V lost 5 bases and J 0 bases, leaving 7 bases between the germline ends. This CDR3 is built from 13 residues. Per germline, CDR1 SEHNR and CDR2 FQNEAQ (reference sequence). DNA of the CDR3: TGTGCCAGCAGCGCGACAAACCAAGAGACCCAGTACTTC. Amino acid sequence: CASSATNQETQYF.

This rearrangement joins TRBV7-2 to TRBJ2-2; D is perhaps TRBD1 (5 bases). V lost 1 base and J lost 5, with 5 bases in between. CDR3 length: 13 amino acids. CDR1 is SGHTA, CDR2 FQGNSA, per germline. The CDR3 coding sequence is TGTGCCAGCAGCTTAGAGGGGACCGGGGAGCTGTTTTTT. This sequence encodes CASSLEGTGELFF.

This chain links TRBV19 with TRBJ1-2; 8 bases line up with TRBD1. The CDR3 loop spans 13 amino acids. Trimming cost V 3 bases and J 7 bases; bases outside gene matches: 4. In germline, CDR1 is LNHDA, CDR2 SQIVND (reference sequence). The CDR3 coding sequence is TGTGCCAGTAGTATGGACAGGGCGTTTGGCTACACCTTC. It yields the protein CASSMDRAFGYTF.

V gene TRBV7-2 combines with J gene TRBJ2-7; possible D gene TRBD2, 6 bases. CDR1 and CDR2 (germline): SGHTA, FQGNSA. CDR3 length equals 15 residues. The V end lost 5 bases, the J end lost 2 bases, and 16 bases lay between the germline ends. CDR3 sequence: CASSAGSPLPYEQYF. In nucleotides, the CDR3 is TGTGCCAGCAGCGCCGGGAGTCCCCTCCCCTACGAGCAGTACTTC.

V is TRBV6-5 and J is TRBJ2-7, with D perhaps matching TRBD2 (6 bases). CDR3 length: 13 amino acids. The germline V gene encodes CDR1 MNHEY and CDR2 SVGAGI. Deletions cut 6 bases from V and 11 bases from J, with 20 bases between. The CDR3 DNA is TGTGCCAGCAGCCCCGGGACTCTCCTGGGGGAGTACTTC. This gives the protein CASSPGTLLGEYF.

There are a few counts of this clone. The CDR3 coding sequence is TGTGCCAGTAGTATAAGCCAGGGAACTAACTATGGCTACACCTTC. This translates into CASSISQGTNYGYTF. V usage is TRBV19 and J usage is TRBJ1-2; perhaps TRBD1 as D (5 bases). The CDR3 runs 15 residues. Trimming took 2 bases from V and 0 from J, leaving 10 bases between them. Per the germline V gene, CDR1 is LNHDA and CDR2 is SQIVND (reference sequence).

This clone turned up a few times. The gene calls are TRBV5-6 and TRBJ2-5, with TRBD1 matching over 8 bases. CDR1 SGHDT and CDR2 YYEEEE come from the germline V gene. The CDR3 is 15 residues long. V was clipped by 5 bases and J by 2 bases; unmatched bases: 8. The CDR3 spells CASRKTGALQETQYF. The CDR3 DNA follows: TGTGCCAGCAGGAAGACAGGGGCTTTACAAGAGACCCAGTACTTC.

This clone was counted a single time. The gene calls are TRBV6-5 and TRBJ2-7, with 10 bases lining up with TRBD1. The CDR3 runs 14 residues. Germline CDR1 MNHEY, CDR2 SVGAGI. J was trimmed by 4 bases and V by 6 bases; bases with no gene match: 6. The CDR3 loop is CASSRTGGAYEQYF. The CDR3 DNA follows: TGTGCCAGCAGCCGGACAGGGGGGGCTTACGAGCAGTACTTC.

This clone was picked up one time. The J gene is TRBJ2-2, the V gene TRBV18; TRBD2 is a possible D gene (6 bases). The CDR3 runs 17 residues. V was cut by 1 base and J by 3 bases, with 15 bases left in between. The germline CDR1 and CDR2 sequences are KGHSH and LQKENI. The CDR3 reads CASSPRAGFGDTGELFF. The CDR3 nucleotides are TGTGCCAGCTCACCACGCGCGGGGTTCGGGGACACCGGGGAGCTGTTTTTT.

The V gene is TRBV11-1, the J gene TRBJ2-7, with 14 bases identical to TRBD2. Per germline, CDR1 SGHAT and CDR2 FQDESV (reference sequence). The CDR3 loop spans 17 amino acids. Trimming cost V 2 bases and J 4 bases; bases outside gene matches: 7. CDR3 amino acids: CASSLPTSGRGSYEQYF. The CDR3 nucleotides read TGTGCCAGCAGCTTACCGACTAGCGGGAGGGGCTCTTACGAGCAGTACTTC.

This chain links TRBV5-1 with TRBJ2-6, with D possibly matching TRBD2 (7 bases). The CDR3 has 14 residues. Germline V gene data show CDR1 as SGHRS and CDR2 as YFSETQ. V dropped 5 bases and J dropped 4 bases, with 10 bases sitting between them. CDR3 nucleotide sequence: TGCGCCAGCAGTCGGGGGGCCGGGGCCAACGTCCTGACTTTC. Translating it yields CASSRGAGANVLTF.

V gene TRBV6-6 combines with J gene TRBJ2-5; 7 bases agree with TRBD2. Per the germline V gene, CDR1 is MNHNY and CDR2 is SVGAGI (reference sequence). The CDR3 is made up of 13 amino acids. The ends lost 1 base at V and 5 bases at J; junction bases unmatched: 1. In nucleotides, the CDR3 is TGTGCCAGCAGTTACTTGGGAGGGGAGACCCAGTACTTC. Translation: CASSYLGGETQYF.

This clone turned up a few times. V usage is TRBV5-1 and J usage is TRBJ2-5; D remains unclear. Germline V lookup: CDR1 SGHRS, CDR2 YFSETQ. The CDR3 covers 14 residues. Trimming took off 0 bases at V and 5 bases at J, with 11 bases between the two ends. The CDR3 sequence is CASSLDPVAETQYF. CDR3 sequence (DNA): TGCGCCAGCAGCTTGGATCCGGTCGCGGAGACCCAGTACTTC.